This T cell receptor beta chain was sequenced during a study of cytomegalovirus exposure and HLA in healthy donors. At the level of the study: Per a later analysis, the roughly 670 first-cohort and fewer than 150 validation repertoires shared one platform. Study-wide results and caveats: It was confirmed in vitro that a few of the CMV-associated chains were specific for CMV antigens.

After removal of 6 bases from V and 3 bases from J, the junction contained 5 bases not matched to a gene. The germline V gene encodes CDR1 MDHEN and CDR2 SYDVKM. The CDR3 is 13 residues long. This clone has just one count. Antigen specificity is unknown. The donors were part of the validation cohort of 120 subjects. That cohort was separate from the first cohort, which comprised fewer than 800 subjects. Repertoires were generated with immunoSEQ multiplex PCR, while TCRdb's copy carries only in-frame clones and drops some. The sample lists approximately 110,000 clones; around nine tenths were seen once.

The TCR was taken from a woman aged 18-29 years in good health and CMV-seronegative. The chain joins TRBV28 to TRBJ2-7; 7 nucleotides line up with TRBD2. Sequencing used PBMCs. The CDR3 DNA reads TGTGCCAGCAGCTCCGGGACTATCTACGAGCAGTACTTC. As protein: CASSSGTIYEQYF.